The entry that follows covers one T cell receptor (beta chain) sequence. The antigen this receptor binds is unknown. Base qualities were left out, and no much larger clone turns up one base away. The sample's time point label, decoded: after neoadjuvant nivolumab, at surgical resection. Patients had been newly diagnosed with stage II-IVA oral cavity squamous cell carcinoma, and no prior systemic or radiation treatment had been given to the patients. The cohort was composed of patients with HPV-negative, locally advanced oral cavity squamous cell carcinoma. No culture maintenance or expansion was done, as the peripheral blood mononuclear cells went straight to analysis. The samples were drawn from a longitudinal correlative study tied to a single-arm phase II trial testing neoadjuvant nivolumab in oral cavity squamous cell carcinoma. Genomic DNA-based TCRbeta sequencing was performed on subject-matched pre- and post-treatment PBMCs and tumors from three responders and three non-responders. Peripheral blood mononuclear cells were collected before nivolumab treatment and were collected again after treatment, at the time of surgery. The Maxwell RSC DNA from Cells kit was used to isolate genomic DNA from PBMCs.

PBMC libraries used mostly 450 to 500 ng of input genomic DNA for deep sequencing, with six replicates per sample. The immunoSEQ hsTCRbeta kit was used to prepare TCRbeta libraries according to the manufacturer's instructions. The completed libraries were mixed into a single pool at 3 nM, then sequenced with an Illumina NovaSeq 6000 S4 flow cell. In the original analysis: The immunoSEQ Analyzer handled quality control and preprocessing of the raw data. The analysis was limited to productive rearrangements, and each clonotype was defined by a unique CDR3 amino acid sequence. Repertoire clonality was estimated as the Gini-Simpson index, which was computed with the R package tcR. Student's t test was used to compare Gini indices, and Pearson correlation was used to assess associations with tumor size change. TCRdb obtained this table from immuneACCESS and retained in-frame rearrangements with V and J assigned. These tables miss some clones; where compared with another copy, unresolved V genes account for less than half of the shortfall, and the remainder is unexplained. The V and J calls and the clone size are those of that table, but D and trimming were determined from the DNA. The sample table records approximately 42,000 clones; about 77% of these occur just once. 4% to 5.5% of the sample goes to the ten largest clones.

The data originate from a study of neoadjuvant anti-PD-1 for oral cavity cancer (dated by TCRdb to the early 2020s). For context, the study as a whole: Patients mostly received three to four biweekly doses of nivolumab at 3 mg/kg before curative-intent surgical resection. For patients who did not progress, a fourth nivolumab dose was given around day 43, followed by definitive surgical resection on days 50-56. Under RECIST 1.1, a patient counted as a responder if showing complete response, partial response or stable disease, and as a non-responder if showing progression. The parent correlative cohort had 12 to 13 patients and a response rate of 30% to 35%. General findings and caveats noted by the study authors: After neoadjuvant nivolumab, non-responders showed significantly higher T cell clonality (Gini index) in PBMCs than responders did. Only three patients per response group were included in the TCR analyses, and the authors called for validation in larger cohorts. Higher pretreatment blood TCRbeta clonality and lower post-treatment tumor TCRbeta clonality were correlated with higher pretreatment blood Treg/Th17 ratios.

V is shortened by 5 bases, J by 3 bases, and the region joining them spans 18 bases. The CDR3 measures 16 amino acids from cysteine to phenylalanine. The kept DNA is CDR3 alone, 48 bases in frame from the first base. CDR1 and CDR2 were assigned from the germline V gene as SGHAT and FQNNGV. The sequence was obtained from a person aged 40 to 85 with oral cavity squamous cell carcinoma. The chain couples TRBV11-2 to TRBJ2-3; matching of 5 bases hints at TRBD1 as the D gene. Sequences were derived from PBMCs, sampled after nivolumab (anti-PD-1) treatment. The DNA sequence is given as TGTGCCAGCAGCCAGAGACGAACAAGGGGAACAGATACGCAGTATTTT. Its translation reads: CASSQRRTRGTDTQYF. The reference TRBV11-2 and TRBJ2-3 proteins fill in what lies around the CDR3, so the full variable domain reads EAGVAQSPRYKIIEKRQSVAFWCNPISGHATLYWYQQILGQGPKLLIQFQNNGVVDDSQLPKDRFSAERLKGVDSTLKIQPAKLEDSAVYLCASSQRRTRGTDTQYFGPGTRLTVL.